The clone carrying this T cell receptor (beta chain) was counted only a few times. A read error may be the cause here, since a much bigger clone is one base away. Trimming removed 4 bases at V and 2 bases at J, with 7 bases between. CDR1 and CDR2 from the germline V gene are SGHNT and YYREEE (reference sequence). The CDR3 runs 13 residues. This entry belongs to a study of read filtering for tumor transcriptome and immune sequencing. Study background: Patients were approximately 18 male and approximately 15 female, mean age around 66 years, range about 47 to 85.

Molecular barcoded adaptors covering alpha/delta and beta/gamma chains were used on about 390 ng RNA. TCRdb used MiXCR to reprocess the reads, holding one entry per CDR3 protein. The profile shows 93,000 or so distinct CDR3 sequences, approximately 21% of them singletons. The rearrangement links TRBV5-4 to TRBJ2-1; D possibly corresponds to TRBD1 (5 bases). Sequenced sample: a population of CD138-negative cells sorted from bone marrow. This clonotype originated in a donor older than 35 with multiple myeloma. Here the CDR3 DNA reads TGTGCCAGCAGCCCGGACACCTACAATGAGCAGTTCTTC. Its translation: CASSPDTYNEQFF.